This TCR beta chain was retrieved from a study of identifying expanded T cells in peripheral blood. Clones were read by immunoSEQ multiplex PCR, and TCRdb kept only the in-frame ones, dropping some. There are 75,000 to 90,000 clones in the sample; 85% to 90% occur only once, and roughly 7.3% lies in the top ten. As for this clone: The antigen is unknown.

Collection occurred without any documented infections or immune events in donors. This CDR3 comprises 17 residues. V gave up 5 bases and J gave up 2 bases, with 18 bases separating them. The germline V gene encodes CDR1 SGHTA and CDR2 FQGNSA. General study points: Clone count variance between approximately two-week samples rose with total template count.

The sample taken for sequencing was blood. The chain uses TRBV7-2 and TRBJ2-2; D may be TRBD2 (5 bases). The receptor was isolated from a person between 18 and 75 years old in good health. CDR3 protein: CASSRSPGGVNTGELFF. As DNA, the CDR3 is TGTGCCAGCAGCCGCTCCCCAGGAGGCGTAAACACCGGGGAGCTGTTTTTT.